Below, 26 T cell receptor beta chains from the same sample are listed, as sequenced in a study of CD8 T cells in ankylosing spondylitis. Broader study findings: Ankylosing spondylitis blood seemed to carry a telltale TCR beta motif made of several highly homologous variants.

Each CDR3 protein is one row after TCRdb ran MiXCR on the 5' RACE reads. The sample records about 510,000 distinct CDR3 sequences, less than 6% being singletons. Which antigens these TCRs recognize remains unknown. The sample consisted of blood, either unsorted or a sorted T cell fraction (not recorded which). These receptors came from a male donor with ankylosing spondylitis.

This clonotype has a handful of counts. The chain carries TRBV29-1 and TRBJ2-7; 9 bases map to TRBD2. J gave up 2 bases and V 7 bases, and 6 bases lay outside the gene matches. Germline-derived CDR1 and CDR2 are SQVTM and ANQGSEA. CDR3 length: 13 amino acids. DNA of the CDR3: TGCAGCGCCTATAGCGGGGGAGCCTACGAGCAGTACTTC. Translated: CSAYSGGAYEQYF.

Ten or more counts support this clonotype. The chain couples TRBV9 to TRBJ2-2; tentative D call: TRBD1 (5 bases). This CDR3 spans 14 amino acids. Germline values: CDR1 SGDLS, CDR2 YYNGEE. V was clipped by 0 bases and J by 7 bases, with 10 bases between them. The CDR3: CASSVGRAHGELFF. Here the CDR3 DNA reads TGTGCCAGCAGCGTAGGCAGGGCCCACGGGGAGCTGTTTTTT.

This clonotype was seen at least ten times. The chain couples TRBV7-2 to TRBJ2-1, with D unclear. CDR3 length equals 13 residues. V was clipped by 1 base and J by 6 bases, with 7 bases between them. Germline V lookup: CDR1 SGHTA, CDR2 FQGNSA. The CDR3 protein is CASSLGRVNEQFF. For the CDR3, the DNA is TGTGCCAGCAGCTTAGGACGAGTCAATGAGCAGTTCTTC.

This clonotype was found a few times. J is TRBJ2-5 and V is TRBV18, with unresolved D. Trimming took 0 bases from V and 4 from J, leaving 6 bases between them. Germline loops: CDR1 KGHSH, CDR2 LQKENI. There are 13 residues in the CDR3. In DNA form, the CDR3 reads TGTGCCAGCTCACCACCGGTTGTAGAGACCCAGTACTTC. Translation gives CASSPPVVETQYF.

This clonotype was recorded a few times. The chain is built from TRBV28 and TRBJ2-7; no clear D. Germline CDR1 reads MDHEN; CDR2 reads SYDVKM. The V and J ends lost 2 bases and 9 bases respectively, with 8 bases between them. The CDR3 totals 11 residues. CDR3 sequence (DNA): TGTGCCAGCAGTTTAAGGCAGGTGCAGTACTTC. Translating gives CASSLRQVQYF.

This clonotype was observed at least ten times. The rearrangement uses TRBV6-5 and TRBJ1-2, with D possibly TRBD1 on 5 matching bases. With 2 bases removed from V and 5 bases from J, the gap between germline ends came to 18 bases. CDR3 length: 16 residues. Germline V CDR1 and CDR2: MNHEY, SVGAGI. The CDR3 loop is CASSYPQDMKEYGYTF. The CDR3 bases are TGTGCCAGCAGTTACCCCCAGGACATGAAGGAATATGGCTACACCTTC.

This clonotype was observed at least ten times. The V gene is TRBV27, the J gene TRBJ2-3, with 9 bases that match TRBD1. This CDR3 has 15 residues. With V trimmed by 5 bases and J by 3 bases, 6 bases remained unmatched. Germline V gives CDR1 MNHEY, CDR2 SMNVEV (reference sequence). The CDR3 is CASSRGQGFTDTQYF. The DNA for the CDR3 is TGTGCCAGCAGTAGAGGACAGGGGTTTACAGATACGCAGTATTTT.

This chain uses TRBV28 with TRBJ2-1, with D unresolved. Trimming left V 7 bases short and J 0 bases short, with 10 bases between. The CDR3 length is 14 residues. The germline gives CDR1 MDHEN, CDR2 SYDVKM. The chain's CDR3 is CASKALSSYNEQFF. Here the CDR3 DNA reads TGTGCCAGCAAAGCCTTAAGCTCCTACAATGAGCAGTTCTTC.

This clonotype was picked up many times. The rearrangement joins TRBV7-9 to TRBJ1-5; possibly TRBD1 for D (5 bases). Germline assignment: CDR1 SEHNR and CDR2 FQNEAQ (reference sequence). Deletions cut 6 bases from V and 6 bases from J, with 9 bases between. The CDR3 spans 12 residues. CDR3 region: CASSPQGQPQHF. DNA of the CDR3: TGTGCCAGCAGTCCCCAGGGTCAGCCCCAGCATTTT.

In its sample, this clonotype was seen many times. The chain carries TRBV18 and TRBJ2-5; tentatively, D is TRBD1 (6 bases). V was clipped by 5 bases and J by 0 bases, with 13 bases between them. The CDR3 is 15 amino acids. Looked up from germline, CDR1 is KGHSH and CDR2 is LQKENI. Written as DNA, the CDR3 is TGTGCCAGCTCATCCCTAGCAGGGGACCAAGAGACCCAGTACTTC. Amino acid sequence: CASSSLAGDQETQYF.

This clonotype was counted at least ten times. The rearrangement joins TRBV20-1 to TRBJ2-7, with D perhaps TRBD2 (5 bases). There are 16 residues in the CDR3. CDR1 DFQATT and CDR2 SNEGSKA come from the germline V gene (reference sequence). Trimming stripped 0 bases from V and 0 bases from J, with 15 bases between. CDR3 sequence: CSARDGRRRSSYEQYF. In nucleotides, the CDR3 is TGCAGTGCTAGAGATGGTCGGAGGCGATCCTCCTACGAGCAGTACTTC.

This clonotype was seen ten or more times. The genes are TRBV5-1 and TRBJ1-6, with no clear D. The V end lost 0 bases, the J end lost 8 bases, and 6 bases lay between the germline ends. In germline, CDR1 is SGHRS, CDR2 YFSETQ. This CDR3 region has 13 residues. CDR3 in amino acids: CASSLGTHSPLHF. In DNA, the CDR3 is TGCGCCAGCAGCTTGGGTACGCATTCACCCCTCCACTTT.

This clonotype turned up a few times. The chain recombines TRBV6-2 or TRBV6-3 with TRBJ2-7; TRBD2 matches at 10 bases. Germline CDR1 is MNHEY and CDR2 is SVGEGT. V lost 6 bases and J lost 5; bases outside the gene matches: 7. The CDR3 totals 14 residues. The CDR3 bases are TGTGCCAGCAGCCCCGCCGGGACTAGCGACGAGCAGTACTTC. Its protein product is CASSPAGTSDEQYF.

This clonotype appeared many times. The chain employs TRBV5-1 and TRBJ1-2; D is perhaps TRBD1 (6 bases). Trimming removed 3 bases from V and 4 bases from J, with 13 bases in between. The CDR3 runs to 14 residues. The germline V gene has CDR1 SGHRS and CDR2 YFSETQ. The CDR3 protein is CASSSIGGGYGYTF. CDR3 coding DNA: TGCGCCAGCAGCTCGATAGGGGGTGGCTATGGCTACACCTTC.

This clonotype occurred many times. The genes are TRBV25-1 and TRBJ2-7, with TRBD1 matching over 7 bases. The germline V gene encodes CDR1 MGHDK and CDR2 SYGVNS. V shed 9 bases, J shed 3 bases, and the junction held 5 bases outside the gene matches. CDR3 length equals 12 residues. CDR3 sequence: CARVPGGYEQYF. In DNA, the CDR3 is TGTGCCAGGGTTCCAGGGGGCTACGAGCAGTACTTC.

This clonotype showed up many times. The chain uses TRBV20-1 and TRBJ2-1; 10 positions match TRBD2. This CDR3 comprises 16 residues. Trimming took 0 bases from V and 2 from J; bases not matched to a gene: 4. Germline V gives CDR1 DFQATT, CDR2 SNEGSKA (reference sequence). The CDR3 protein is CSARDWTSGTYNEQFF. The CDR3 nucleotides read TGCAGTGCTAGAGATTGGACTAGCGGAACCTACAATGAGCAGTTCTTC.

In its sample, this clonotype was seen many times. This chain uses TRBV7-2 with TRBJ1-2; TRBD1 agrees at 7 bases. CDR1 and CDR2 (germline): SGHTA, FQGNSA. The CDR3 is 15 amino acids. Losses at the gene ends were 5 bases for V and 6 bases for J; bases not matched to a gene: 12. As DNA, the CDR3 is TGTGCCAGCAGCCAGGGGGGCGCAGGAGGCCATGGCTACACCTTC. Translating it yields CASSQGGAGGHGYTF.

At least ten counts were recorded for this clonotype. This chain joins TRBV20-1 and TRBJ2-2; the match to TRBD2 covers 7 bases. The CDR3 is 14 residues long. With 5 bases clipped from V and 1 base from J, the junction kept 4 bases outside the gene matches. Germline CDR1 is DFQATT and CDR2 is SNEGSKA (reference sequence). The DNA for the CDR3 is TGCAGTGCTTCCCGGACTAGGAACACCGGGGAGCTGTTTTTT. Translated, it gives CSASRTRNTGELFF.

The chain's CDR3 is CASSLVSRTGRSEAFF. CDR3 nucleotides: TGTGCCAGCAGTTTAGTATCCCGGACAGGGAGGAGTGAAGCTTTCTTT. This rearrangement joins TRBV12-3 or TRBV12-4 to TRBJ1-1, with TRBD1 matching over 8 bases. The CDR3 has 16 residues. Losses at the gene ends were 1 base for V and 7 bases for J; bases not matched to a gene: 11.

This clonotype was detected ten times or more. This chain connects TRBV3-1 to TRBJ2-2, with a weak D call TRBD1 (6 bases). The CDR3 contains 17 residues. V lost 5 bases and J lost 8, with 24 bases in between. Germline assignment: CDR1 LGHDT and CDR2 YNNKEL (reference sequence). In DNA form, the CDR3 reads TGTGCCAGCAGCTCCATTGCGCTACAGGGATTAGCGGGGGAGCTGTTTTTT. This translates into CASSSIALQGLAGELFF.

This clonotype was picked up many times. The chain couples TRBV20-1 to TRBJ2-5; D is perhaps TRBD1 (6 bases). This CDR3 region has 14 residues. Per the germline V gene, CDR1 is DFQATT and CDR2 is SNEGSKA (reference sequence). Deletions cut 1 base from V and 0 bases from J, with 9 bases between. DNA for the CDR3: TGCAGTGCTAGAGGGACAGCGTACCAAGAGACCCAGTACTTC. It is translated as CSARGTAYQETQYF.

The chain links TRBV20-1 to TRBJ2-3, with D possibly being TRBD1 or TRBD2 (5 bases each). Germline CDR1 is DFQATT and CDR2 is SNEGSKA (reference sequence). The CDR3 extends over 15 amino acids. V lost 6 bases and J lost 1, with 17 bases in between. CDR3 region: CSAVFIGAGTDTQYF. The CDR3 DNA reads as TGCAGTGCCGTTTTTATCGGGGCGGGCACAGATACGCAGTATTTT.

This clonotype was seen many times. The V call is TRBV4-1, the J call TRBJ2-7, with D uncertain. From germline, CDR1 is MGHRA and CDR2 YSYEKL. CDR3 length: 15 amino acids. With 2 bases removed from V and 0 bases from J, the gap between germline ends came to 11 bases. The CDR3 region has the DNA TGCGCCAGCAGCCAAATCTACATAGGCTCCTACGAGCAGTACTTC. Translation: CASSQIYIGSYEQYF.

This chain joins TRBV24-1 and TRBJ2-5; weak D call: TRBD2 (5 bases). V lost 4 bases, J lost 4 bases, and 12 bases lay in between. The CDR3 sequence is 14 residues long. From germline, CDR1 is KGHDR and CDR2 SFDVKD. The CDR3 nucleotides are TGTGCCACCAGTGACCGACTAAGGGCAGAGACCCAGTACTTC. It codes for CATSDRLRAETQYF.

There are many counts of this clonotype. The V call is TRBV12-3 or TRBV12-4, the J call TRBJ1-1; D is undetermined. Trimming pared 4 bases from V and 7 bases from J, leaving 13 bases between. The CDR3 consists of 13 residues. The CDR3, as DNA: TGTGCCAGCAGTTCCACCGGGGTAGGTGAAGCTTTCTTT. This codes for CASSSTGVGEAFF.

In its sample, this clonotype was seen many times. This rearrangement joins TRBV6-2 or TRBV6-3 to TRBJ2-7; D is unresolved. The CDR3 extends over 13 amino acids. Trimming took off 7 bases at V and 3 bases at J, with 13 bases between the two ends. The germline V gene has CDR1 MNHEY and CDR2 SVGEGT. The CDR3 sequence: CASTNQESYEQYF. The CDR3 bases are TGTGCCAGCACCAATCAAGAGAGCTACGAGCAGTACTTC.